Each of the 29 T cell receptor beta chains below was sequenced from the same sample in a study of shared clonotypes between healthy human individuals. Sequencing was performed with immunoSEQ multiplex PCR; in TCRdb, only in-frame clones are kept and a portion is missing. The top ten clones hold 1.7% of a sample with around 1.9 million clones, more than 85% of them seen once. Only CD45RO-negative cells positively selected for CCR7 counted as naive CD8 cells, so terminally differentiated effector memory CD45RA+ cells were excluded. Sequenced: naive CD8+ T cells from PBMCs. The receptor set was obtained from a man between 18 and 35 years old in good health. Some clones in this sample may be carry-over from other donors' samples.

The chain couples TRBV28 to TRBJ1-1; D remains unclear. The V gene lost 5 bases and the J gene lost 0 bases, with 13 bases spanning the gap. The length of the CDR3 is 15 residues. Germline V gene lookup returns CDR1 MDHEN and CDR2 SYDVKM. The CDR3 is CASSRRTRMNTEAFF. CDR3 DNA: TGTGCCAGCAGTCGGCGGACGCGGATGAACACTGAAGCTTTCTTT. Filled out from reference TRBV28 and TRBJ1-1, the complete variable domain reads DVKVTQSSRYLVKRTGEKVFLECVQDMDHENMFWYRQDPGLGLRLIYFSYDVKMKEKGDIPEGYSVSREKKERFSLILESASTNQTSMYLCASSRRTRMNTEAFFGQGTRLTVV.

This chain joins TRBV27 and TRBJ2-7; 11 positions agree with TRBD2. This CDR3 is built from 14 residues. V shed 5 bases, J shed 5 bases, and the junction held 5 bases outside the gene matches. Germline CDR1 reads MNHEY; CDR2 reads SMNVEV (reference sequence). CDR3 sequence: CASSPSGRLHEQYF. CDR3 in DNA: TGTGCCAGCAGTCCTAGCGGGAGGCTCCACGAGCAGTACTTC.

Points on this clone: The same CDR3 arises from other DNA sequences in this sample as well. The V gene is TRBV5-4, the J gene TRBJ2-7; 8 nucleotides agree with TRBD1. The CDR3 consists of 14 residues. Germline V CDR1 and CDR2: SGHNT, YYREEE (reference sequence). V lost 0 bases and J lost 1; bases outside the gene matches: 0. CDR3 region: CASSLGQGSYEQYF. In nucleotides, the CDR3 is TGTGCCAGCAGCTTGGGACAGGGGTCCTACGAGCAGTACTTC.

Written as DNA, the CDR3 is TGCAGCGTCCCGGGACTAGCCGGCTACGAGCAGTACTTC. As protein: CSVPGLAGYEQYF. The V call is TRBV29-1, the J call TRBJ2-7; TRBD2 aligns across 9 bases. Germline loops: CDR1 SQVTM, CDR2 ANQGSEA. J was trimmed by 3 bases and V by 6 bases; bases with no gene match: 6. This CDR3 is 13 amino acids long.

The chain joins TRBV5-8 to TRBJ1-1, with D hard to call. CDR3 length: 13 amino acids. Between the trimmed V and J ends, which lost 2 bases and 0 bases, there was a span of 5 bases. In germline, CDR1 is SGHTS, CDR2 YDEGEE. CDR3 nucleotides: TGTGCCAGCAGCTTTACGGTGAACACTGAAGCTTTCTTT. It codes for CASSFTVNTEAFF.

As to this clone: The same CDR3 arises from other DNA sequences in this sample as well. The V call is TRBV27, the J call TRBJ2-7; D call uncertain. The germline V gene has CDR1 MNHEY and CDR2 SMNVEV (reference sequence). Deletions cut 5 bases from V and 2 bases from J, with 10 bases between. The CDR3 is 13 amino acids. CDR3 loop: CASSPGVAYEQYF. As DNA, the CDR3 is TGTGCCAGCAGTCCCGGAGTCGCCTACGAGCAGTACTTC.

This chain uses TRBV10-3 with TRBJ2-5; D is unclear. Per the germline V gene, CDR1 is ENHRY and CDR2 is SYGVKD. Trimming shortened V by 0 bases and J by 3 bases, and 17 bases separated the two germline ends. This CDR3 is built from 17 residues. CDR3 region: CAISESNLGHPKETQYF. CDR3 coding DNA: TGTGCCATCAGTGAGTCGAATCTTGGTCACCCAAAAGAGACCCAGTACTTC.

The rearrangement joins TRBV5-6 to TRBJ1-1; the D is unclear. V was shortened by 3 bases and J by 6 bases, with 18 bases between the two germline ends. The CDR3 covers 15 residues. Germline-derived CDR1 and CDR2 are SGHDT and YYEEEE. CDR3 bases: TGTGCCAGCAGCTCCCCCACTCACATGAGCCCTGAAGCTTTCTTT. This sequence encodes CASSSPTHMSPEAFF. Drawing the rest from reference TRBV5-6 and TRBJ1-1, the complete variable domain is DAGVTQSPTHLIKTRGQQVTLRCSPKSGHDTVSWYQQALGQGPQFIFQYYEEEERQRGNFPDRFSGHQFPNYSSELNVNALLLGDSALYLCASSSPTHMSPEAFFGQGTRLTVV.

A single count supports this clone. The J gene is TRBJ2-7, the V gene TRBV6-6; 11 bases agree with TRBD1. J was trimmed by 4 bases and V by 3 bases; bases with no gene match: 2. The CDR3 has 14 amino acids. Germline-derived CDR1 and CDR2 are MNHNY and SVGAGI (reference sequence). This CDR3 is CASSYRDRGYEQYF. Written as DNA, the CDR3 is TGTGCCAGCAGTTATCGGGACAGGGGGTACGAGCAGTACTTC.

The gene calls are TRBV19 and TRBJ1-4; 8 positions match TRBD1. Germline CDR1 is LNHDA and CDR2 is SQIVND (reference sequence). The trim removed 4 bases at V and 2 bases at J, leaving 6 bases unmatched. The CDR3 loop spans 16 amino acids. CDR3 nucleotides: TGTGCCAGTAGTACGGACAGGGAAGGGACTAATGAAAAACTGTTTTTT. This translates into CASSTDREGTNEKLFF. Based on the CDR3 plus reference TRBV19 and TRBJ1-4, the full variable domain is DGGITQSPKYLFRKEGQNVTLSCEQNLNHDAMYWYRQDPGQGLRLIYYSQIVNDFQKGDIAEGYSVSREKKESFPLTVTSAQKNPTAFYLCASSTDREGTNEKLFFGSGTQLSVL.

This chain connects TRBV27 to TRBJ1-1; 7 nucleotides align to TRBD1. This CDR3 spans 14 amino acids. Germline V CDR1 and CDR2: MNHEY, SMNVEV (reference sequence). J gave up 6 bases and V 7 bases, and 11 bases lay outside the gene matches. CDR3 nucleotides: TGTGCCAGCAAAGGCCGCAAGGGGGCCCCTGAAGCTTTCTTT. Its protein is CASKGRKGAPEAFF.

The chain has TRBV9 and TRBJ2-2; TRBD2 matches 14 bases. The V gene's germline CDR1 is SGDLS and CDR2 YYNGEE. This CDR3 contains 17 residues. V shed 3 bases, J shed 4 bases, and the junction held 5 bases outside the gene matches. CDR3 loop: CASSGGLAGVGTGELFF. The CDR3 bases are TGTGCCAGCAGCGGGGGACTAGCGGGAGTAGGCACCGGGGAGCTGTTTTTT.

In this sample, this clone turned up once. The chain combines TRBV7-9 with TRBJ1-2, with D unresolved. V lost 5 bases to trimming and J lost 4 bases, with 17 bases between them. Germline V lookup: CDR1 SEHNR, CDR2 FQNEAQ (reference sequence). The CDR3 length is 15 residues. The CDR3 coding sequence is TGTGCCAGCAGCGATGAGCAGGCTATATTCTATGGCTACACCTTC. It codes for CASSDEQAIFYGYTF.

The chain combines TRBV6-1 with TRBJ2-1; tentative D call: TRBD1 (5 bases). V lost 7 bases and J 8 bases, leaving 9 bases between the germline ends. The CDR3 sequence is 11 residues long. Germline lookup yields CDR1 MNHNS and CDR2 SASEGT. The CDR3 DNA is TGTGCCAGCACCAAAGGGGATGAGCAGTTCTTC. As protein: CASTKGDEQFF.

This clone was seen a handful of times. CDR3 sequence: CASSFSLGQGREQYF. The CDR3 DNA reads as TGTGCCAGTAGTTTTTCCCTTGGACAGGGCCGGGAGCAGTACTTC. The V and J genes are TRBV19 and TRBJ2-7, with TRBD1 matching over 8 bases. Germline CDR1 and CDR2: LNHDA and SQIVND (reference sequence). The CDR3 totals 15 residues. V lost 5 bases, J lost 7 bases, and 13 bases stayed unmatched. The full variable domain, its missing parts supplied by reference TRBV19 and TRBJ2-7, is DGGITQSPKYLFRKEGQNVTLSCEQNLNHDAMYWYRQDPGQGLRLIYYSQIVNDFQKGDIAEGYSVSREKKESFPLTVTSAQKNPTAFYLCASSFSLGQGREQYFGPGTRLTVT.

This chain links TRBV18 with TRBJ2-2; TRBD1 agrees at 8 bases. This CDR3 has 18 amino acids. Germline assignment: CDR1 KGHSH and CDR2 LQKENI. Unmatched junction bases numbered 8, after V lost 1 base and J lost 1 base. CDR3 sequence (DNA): TGTGCCAGCTCACCACTACCGACCGGGACAGGGAACACCGGGGAGCTGTTTTTT. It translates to CASSPLPTGTGNTGELFF.

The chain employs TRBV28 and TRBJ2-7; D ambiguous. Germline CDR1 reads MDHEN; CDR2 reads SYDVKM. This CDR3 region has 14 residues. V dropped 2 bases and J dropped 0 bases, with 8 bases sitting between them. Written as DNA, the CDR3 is TGTGCCAGCAGTTTAATGCGGAGCTCCTACGAGCAGTACTTC. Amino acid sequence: CASSLMRSSYEQYF.

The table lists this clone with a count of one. The CDR3 is CAISERGSFSDTQYF. CDR3 nucleotide sequence: TGTGCCATCAGTGAACGTGGGAGCTTCTCAGATACGCAGTATTTT. The chain recombines TRBV10-3 with TRBJ2-3; D is possibly TRBD2 (5 bases). The CDR3 has 15 residues. Germline-derived CDR1 and CDR2 are ENHRY and SYGVKD. V gave up 3 bases and J gave up 4 bases, with 14 bases separating them.

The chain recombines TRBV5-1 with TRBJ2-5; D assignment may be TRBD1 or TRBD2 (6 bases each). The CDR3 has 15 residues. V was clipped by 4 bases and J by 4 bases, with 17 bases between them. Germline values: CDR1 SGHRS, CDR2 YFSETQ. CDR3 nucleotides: TGCGCCAGCAGCCCGTCGGGGGCCGTAGGAGAGACCCAGTACTTC. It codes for CASSPSGAVGETQYF. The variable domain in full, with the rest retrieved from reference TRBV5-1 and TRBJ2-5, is KAGVTQTPRYLIKTRGQQVTLSCSPISGHRSVSWYQQTPGQGLQFLFEYFSETQRNKGNFPGRFSGRQFSNSRSEMNVSTLELGDSALYLCASSPSGAVGETQYFGPGTRLLVL.

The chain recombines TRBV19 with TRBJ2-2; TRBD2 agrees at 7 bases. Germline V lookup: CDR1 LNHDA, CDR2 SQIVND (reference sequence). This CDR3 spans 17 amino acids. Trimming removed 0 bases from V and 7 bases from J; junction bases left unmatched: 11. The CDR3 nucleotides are TGTGCCAGTAGTATAGACGGTCGGGCGGGAGCGGGCGGGGAGCTGTTTTTT. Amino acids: CASSIDGRAGAGGELFF.

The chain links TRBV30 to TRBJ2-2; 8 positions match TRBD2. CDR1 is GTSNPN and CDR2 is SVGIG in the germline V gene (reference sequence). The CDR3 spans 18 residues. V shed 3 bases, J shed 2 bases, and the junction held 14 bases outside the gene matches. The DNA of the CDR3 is TGTGCCTGGAGGGGTTTCACCGGGACTAGTATTAACACCGGGGAGCTGTTTTTT. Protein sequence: CAWRGFTGTSINTGELFF.

CDR3 in DNA: TGTGCCAGCAGCGTAGTGCCGCGGGGAGGCACAGATACGCAGTATTTT. Protein product: CASSVVPRGGTDTQYF. The gene calls are TRBV9 and TRBJ2-3; D is perhaps TRBD2 (6 bases). Germline V CDR1 and CDR2: SGDLS, YYNGEE. V was clipped by 0 bases and J by 1 base, with 12 bases between them. There are 16 residues in the CDR3.

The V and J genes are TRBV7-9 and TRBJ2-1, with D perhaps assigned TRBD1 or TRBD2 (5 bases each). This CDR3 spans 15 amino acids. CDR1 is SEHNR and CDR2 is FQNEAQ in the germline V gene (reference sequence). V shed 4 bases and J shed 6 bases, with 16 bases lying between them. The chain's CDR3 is CASSSGDPEPNEQFF. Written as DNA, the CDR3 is TGTGCCAGCAGCTCTGGGGACCCCGAACCCAATGAGCAGTTCTTC.

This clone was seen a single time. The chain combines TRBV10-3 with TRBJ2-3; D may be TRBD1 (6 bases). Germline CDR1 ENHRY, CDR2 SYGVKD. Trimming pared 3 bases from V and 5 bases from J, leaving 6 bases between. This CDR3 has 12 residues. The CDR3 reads CAISEGGDTQYF. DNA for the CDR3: TGTGCCATCAGTGAAGGGGGAGATACGCAGTATTTT.

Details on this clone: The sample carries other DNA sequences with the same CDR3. The CDR3 nucleotides are TGTGCCAGCAGCCCGAACACCGGGGAGCTGTTTTTT. Its translation: CASSPNTGELFF. The genes are TRBV7-3 and TRBJ2-2; no reliable D call. V was cut by 5 bases and J by 0 bases, with 1 base left in between. CDR3 length: 12 residues. Germline values: CDR1 SGHTA, CDR2 FQGTGA.

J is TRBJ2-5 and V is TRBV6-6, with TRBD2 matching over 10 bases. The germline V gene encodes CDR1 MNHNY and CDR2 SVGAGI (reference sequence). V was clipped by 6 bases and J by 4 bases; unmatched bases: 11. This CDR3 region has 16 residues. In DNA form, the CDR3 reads TGTGCCAGCAGCGCCGGGACTAGCGCCAGTGGAGAGACCCAGTACTTC. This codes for CASSAGTSASGETQYF.

In nucleotides, the CDR3 is TGTGCCAGCAGCTTAGGGCGGGGAGGAGGGGAGACCCAGTACTTC. Protein: CASSLGRGGGETQYF. The genes are TRBV7-2 and TRBJ2-5; maybe TRBD2 (6 bases). The germline gives CDR1 SGHTA, CDR2 FQGNSA. V was trimmed by 1 base and J by 5 bases, leaving 14 bases between them. The CDR3 length is 15 residues.

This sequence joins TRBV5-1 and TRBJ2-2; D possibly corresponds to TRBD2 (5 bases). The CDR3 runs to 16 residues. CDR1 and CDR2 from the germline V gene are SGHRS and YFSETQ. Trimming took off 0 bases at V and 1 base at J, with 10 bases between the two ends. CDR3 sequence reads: CASSLADGLNTGELFF. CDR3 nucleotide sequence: TGCGCCAGCAGCTTGGCCGACGGACTGAACACCGGGGAGCTGTTTTTT.

The CDR3 DNA sequence: TGTGCCAGCTCTGGGACACCGAACACCGGGGAGCTGTTTTTT. This gives the protein CASSGTPNTGELFF. The chain links TRBV5-6 to TRBJ2-2; a weak D match, TRBD1 (6 bases). The CDR3 has 14 amino acids. Deletions cut 7 bases from V and 0 bases from J, with 10 bases between. The germline V gene encodes CDR1 SGHDT and CDR2 YYEEEE.